This record concerns one T cell receptor (beta chain) sequence. Antigen: not known. The data originate from a study of cytomegalovirus exposure and HLA in healthy donors. The wider study: Inside one of the first data releases sat some 85 million unique TCRs taken from HLA-typed donors.

The PCR made use of 60 Vbeta and 13 Jbeta primers. Sequencing used immunoSEQ multiplex PCR; TCRdb keeps in-frame clones, though not all of them. The sample lists 65,000 to 90,000 clones, about 80% occurring once. Study-level results: Under in vitro conditions, three CMV-associated chains were confirmed as specific for CMV antigens. The authors judged a highly shared variant cluster likely a sequencing artifact. Upon later analysis, TCR association rates were observed to vary by HLA locus, being highest for DRB1 and lowest for HLA-C.

CDR1 is SEHNR and CDR2 is FQNEAQ in the germline V gene (reference sequence). The V segment lost 1 base and the J segment 1 base; nucleotides outside the gene matches: 0. The CDR3 has 15 amino acids. Specimen: PBMCs. This TCR came from a young man in good health and CMV-seronegative. The chain combines TRBV7-9 with TRBJ1-1, with 10 bases that match TRBD1. In DNA form, the CDR3 reads TGTGCCAGCAGCTTAGGACAGGGGGCGAACACTGAAGCTTTCTTT. It yields the protein CASSLGQGANTEAFF.